The 17 T cell receptor beta chains given below trace back to one sample, sequenced in a study of cytomegalovirus exposure and HLA in healthy donors. 60 Vbeta and 13 Jbeta primers were used in PCR. Clones were read by immunoSEQ multiplex PCR, and TCRdb kept only the in-frame ones, dropping some. Found here are some 89,000 clones, about four fifths of them singletons; the top ten hold approximately 1.9%. Sample: PBMCs. All receptors derive from a woman aged 25 to 39 in good health and CMV-seronegative.

This clone came up a few times. The chain joins TRBV5-1 to TRBJ2-1; 13 bases agree with TRBD2. Germline V gene data show CDR1 as SGHRS and CDR2 as YFSETQ. V was clipped by 4 bases and J by 6 bases; unmatched bases: 4. CDR3 length: 15 amino acids. The CDR3 spells CASSARTSGSNEQFF. Written as DNA, the CDR3 is TGCGCCAGCAGCGCCCGGACTAGCGGGAGCAATGAGCAGTTCTTC.

The V and J genes are TRBV6-1 and TRBJ1-4, with 9 bases that match TRBD1. The CDR3 has 16 residues. Germline V gene sequence: CDR1 MNHNS, CDR2 SASEGT. With 1 base clipped from V and 6 bases from J, the junction kept 6 bases outside the gene matches. CDR3 sequence: CASSEGQGQGDEKLFF. The CDR3 nucleotides are TGTGCCAGCAGTGAAGGGCAGGGACAGGGTGATGAAAAACTGTTTTTT.

The chain joins TRBV28 to TRBJ2-1; TRBD1 agrees at 7 bases. Germline loops: CDR1 MDHEN, CDR2 SYDVKM. Trimming cost V 6 bases and J 9 bases; bases outside gene matches: 20. The CDR3 has 17 residues. CDR3 loop: CASRPIFRATRDSEQFF. The CDR3 DNA sequence: TGTGCCAGCAGGCCCATATTCCGGGCCACCCGGGACAGTGAGCAGTTCTTC.

The rearrangement uses TRBV18 and TRBJ1-5; possibly TRBD1 for D (5 bases). CDR1 is KGHSH and CDR2 is LQKENI in the germline V gene. Trimming left V 5 bases short and J 1 base short, with 9 bases between. The CDR3 runs to 14 residues. DNA for the CDR3: TGTGCCAGCTCATTAGGGGCGAGCAATCAGCCCCAGCATTTT. It yields the protein CASSLGASNQPQHF.

The V call is TRBV10-3, the J call TRBJ1-6; 8 bases align to TRBD1. The junction had 3 bases not matched to a gene; V was cut back by 6 bases and J by 5 bases. The germline CDR1 and CDR2 sequences are ENHRY and SYGVKD. There are 14 residues in the CDR3. For the CDR3, the DNA is TGTGCCATCAGGGGGACAGGCGATAATTCACCCCTCCACTTT. It codes for CAIRGTGDNSPLHF.

The J gene is TRBJ1-4, the V gene TRBV5-1; TRBD1 agrees at 10 bases. CDR3 length: 15 amino acids. Unmatched junction bases numbered 4, after V lost 0 bases and J lost 8 bases. From germline, CDR1 is SGHRS and CDR2 YFSETQ. The CDR3 sequence is CASSLVGTGVEKLFF. CDR3 bases: TGCGCCAGCAGCTTGGTCGGGACAGGGGTAGAAAAACTGTTTTTT.

The J gene is TRBJ2-2, the V gene TRBV9; 15 nucleotides agree with TRBD2. The germline V gene has CDR1 SGDLS and CDR2 YYNGEE. J was trimmed by 8 bases and V by 5 bases; bases with no gene match: 1. CDR3 size: 14 residues. CDR3 DNA: TGTGCCAGCAGTGGGACTAGCGGGAGGGGGGAGCTGTTTTTT. Translation gives CASSGTSGRGELFF.

This chain uses TRBV19 with TRBJ2-2; D perhaps matches TRBD2 (5 bases). V shed 3 bases and J shed 5 bases, with 13 bases lying between them. This CDR3 has 15 amino acids. Germline V lookup: CDR1 LNHDA, CDR2 SQIVND (reference sequence). CDR3 in amino acids: CASSMPGFGTGELFF. CDR3 in DNA: TGTGCCAGTAGTATGCCGGGATTTGGGACCGGGGAGCTGTTTTTT.

The chain employs TRBV27 and TRBJ2-5, with a possible D match to TRBD2 (7 bases). The length of the CDR3 is 15 residues. The V gene's germline CDR1 is MNHEY and CDR2 SMNVEV (reference sequence). Trimming shortened V by 6 bases and J by 5 bases, and 19 bases separated the two germline ends. The CDR3 nucleotides read TGTGCCAGCAGGGCCGGGGGGCTAGCGCGGGAGACCCAGTACTTC. It translates to CASRAGGLARETQYF.

This chain joins TRBV5-1 and TRBJ2-5, with D possibly being TRBD2 (6 bases). Per the germline V gene, CDR1 is SGHRS and CDR2 is YFSETQ. The CDR3 has 17 amino acids. With 0 bases removed from V and 0 bases from J, the gap between germline ends came to 15 bases. DNA of the CDR3: TGCGCCAGCAGCTTGGCCTATAGCGGAGGGTACCAAGAGACCCAGTACTTC. Translation gives CASSLAYSGGYQETQYF. Full variable domain (remainder filled in from reference TRBV5-1 and TRBJ2-5): KAGVTQTPRYLIKTRGQQVTLSCSPISGHRSVSWYQQTPGQGLQFLFEYFSETQRNKGNFPGRFSGRQFSNSRSEMNVSTLELGDSALYLCASSLAYSGGYQETQYFGPGTRLLVL.

The chain joins TRBV2 to TRBJ1-2; D may be TRBD1 (6 bases). The CDR3 sequence is 14 residues long. The germline V and J ends were trimmed by 3 bases and 2 bases, with 10 bases remaining between them. Germline CDR1 is SNHLY and CDR2 is FYNNEI. This CDR3 is CASSDRTENYGYTF. CDR3 DNA: TGTGCCAGCAGTGATAGGACAGAGAACTATGGCTACACCTTC.

This sequence joins TRBV13 and TRBJ1-5; the match to TRBD1 covers 9 bases. CDR3 length equals 16 residues. V shed 6 bases, J shed 2 bases, and the junction held 8 bases outside the gene matches. The germline V gene has CDR1 PRHDT and CDR2 FYEKMQ (reference sequence). This CDR3 is CASSLGTGSGNQPQHF. CDR3 bases: TGTGCCAGCAGTTTGGGGACAGGGTCCGGCAATCAGCCCCAGCATTTT.

The chain employs TRBV5-1 and TRBJ1-1; perhaps TRBD1 as D (6 bases). The V gene lost 3 bases and the J gene lost 2 bases, with 14 bases spanning the gap. Germline values: CDR1 SGHRS, CDR2 YFSETQ. This CDR3 has 15 amino acids. The CDR3 nucleotides read TGCGCCAGCAGCTACCCAGGGGCCTTAAACACTGAAGCTTTCTTT. This codes for CASSYPGALNTEAFF.

The chain couples TRBV30 to TRBJ2-5, with 9 positions matching TRBD2. The CDR3 is made up of 13 amino acids. V lost 3 bases to trimming and J lost 5 bases; unmatched junction nucleotides: 4. Germline V CDR1 and CDR2: GTSNPN, SVGIG (reference sequence). In DNA form, the CDR3 reads TGTGCCTGGAGCCATCTAGCGGGGGAGACCCAGTACTTC. This sequence encodes CAWSHLAGETQYF.

As for this clone: Compared with germline, one end of the junction differs, possibly owing to a read error. V usage is TRBV10-3 and J usage is TRBJ2-1; the match to TRBD2 covers 15 bases. Germline-derived CDR1 and CDR2 are ENHRY and SYGVKD. The CDR3 runs to 15 residues. CDR3 amino acids: CASSSGLAGGNEQFF. The CDR3 nucleotides are TGTGCCAGCAGTTCGGGACTAGCGGGAGGCAATGAGCAGTTCTTC.

V usage is TRBV5-1 and J usage is TRBJ2-5, with 10 positions matching TRBD1. The CDR3 consists of 15 residues. In germline, CDR1 is SGHRS, CDR2 YFSETQ. The J segment lost 3 bases and the V segment lost 2 bases, leaving 4 bases of the junction unmatched. CDR3 coding DNA: TGCGCCAGCAGCTTCGAAGGGACAGGGGAAGAGACCCAGTACTTC. Protein product: CASSFEGTGEETQYF.

V gene TRBV28 combines with J gene TRBJ1-5; weak D call: TRBD1 (6 bases). The germline CDR1 and CDR2 sequences are MDHEN and SYDVKM. The V end lost 4 bases, the J end lost 6 bases, and 19 bases lay between the germline ends. The CDR3 runs 16 residues. CDR3: CASSSPGGRGSQPQHF. The CDR3, as DNA: TGTGCCAGCAGTTCACCGGGGGGGAGGGGGAGTCAGCCCCAGCATTTT.